This TCR beta chain appears in the sequencing data of a study of STAT5B mutations in CD4+ large granular lymphocyte leukemia. This clone came up once. Only in-frame clones appear in the TCRdb table, and some are missing; sequencing was by immunoSEQ multiplex PCR. The sample contains 7,500 to 10,000 clones, about four fifths of which appear only once. V lost 4 bases to trimming and J lost 0 bases; unmatched junction nucleotides: 4. Germline values: CDR1 SGHTA, CDR2 FQGNSA. CDR3 length: 15 amino acids. The chain is built from TRBV7-2 and TRBJ2-3; 7 positions agree with TRBD1. Specimen: PBMCs. This clonotype was sampled from a man in his sixties with CD4+ T-cell large granular lymphocyte leukemia. The CDR3 sequence: CASSSRGLSTDTQYF. For the CDR3, the DNA is TGTGCCAGCAGCTCGAGGGGGCTTAGCACAGATACGCAGTATTTT.